These 8 T cell receptor beta chains came from one sample sequenced in a study of cytomegalovirus exposure and HLA in healthy donors. Primers: 60 Vbeta forward and 13 Jbeta reverse. This table comes from immunoSEQ multiplex PCR, and its TCRdb copy is limited to in-frame clones, with some not included. The repertoire consists of more than 140,000 clones, with around 80% occurring once and the leading ten covering approximately 2%. Sequencing was done on a sample of PBMCs. The receptors derive from a woman between 35 and 50 years old in good health and CMV-seronegative.

V is TRBV9 and J is TRBJ2-3; 8 nucleotides line up with TRBD1. The CDR3 is made up of 18 amino acids. Germline values: CDR1 SGDLS, CDR2 YYNGEE. Trimming cost V 2 bases and J 0 bases; bases outside gene matches: 11. CDR3 sequence reads: CASSVRDRQRSSTDTQYF. The CDR3 nucleotides read TGTGCCAGCAGCGTCCGGGACAGGCAACGTTCTAGCACAGATACGCAGTATTTT.

The rearrangement joins TRBV29-1 to TRBJ2-2; D possibly corresponds to TRBD2 (7 bases). The CDR3 spans 15 residues. Germline CDR1 is SQVTM and CDR2 is ANQGSEA. Trimming took 8 bases from V and 1 from J, leaving 17 bases between them. This CDR3 reads CSSRGEGQNTGELFF. In DNA, the CDR3 is TGCAGCTCCCGAGGGGAGGGACAGAACACCGGGGAGCTGTTTTTT.

The J gene is TRBJ1-2, the V gene TRBV11-2; D is perhaps TRBD1 (5 bases). Germline CDR1 SGHAT, CDR2 FQNNGV. The ends were cut back, 4 bases at V and 0 bases at J, with 15 bases in the middle. There are 16 residues in the CDR3. The CDR3 protein is CASSSHNWGPNYGYTF. In DNA form, the CDR3 reads TGTGCCAGCAGCTCGCATAATTGGGGCCCTAACTATGGCTACACCTTC.

The rearrangement joins TRBV5-6 to TRBJ2-2; 8 nucleotides align to TRBD2. V gave up 0 bases and J gave up 0 bases; unmatched junction bases: 10. The CDR3 is 19 residues long. Germline values: CDR1 SGHDT, CDR2 YYEEEE. CDR3 amino acids: CASSLVGRALMSNTGELFF. The CDR3, as DNA: TGTGCCAGCAGCTTGGTCGGGAGGGCCTTAATGTCGAACACCGGGGAGCTGTTTTTT.

The chain combines TRBV7-2 with TRBJ2-7, with D perhaps matching TRBD2 (5 bases). With 7 bases removed from V and 2 bases from J, the gap between germline ends came to 18 bases. CDR3 length: 15 residues. Germline values: CDR1 SGHTA, CDR2 FQGNSA. CDR3 in amino acids: CASTLARVSAYEQYF. In DNA, the CDR3 is TGTGCCAGCACTCTAGCTCGGGTTTCAGCCTACGAGCAGTACTTC.

The J gene is TRBJ2-5, the V gene TRBV5-1, with 12 nucleotides matching TRBD1. The J call is in doubt because the DNA end fits TRBJ2-7 better. The germline gives CDR1 SGHRS, CDR2 YFSETQ. The CDR3 has 18 amino acids. In DNA, the CDR3 is TGCGCCAGCAGTAGAGTTACTTTAGGGACAGGGGGCACCTACGAGCAGTACTTC. Translating it yields CASSRVTLGTGGTYEQYF.

The gene calls are TRBV6-5 and TRBJ2-3, with 12 bases that match TRBD2. J gave up 5 bases and V 7 bases, and 7 bases lay outside the gene matches. The CDR3 runs 15 residues. Germline lookup yields CDR1 MNHEY and CDR2 SVGAGI. The CDR3 DNA is TGTGCCAGCAAAAGGTCTAGCGGGAGGGGAGATACGCAGTATTTT. Protein: CASKRSSGRGDTQYF.

This rearrangement joins TRBV2 to TRBJ2-7; D might be TRBD2 (5 bases). Germline V CDR1 and CDR2: SNHLY, FYNNEI. This CDR3 has 13 residues. V lost 8 bases to trimming and J lost 1 base, with 12 bases between them. CDR3 DNA sequence: TGTGCCAGCCAGAACGGGGAGTCCTACGAGCAGTACTTC. Protein product: CASQNGESYEQYF. The whole variable domain, filled in from reference TRBV2 and TRBJ2-7, reads EPEVTQTPSHQVTQMGQEVILRCVPISNHLYFYWYRQILGQKVEFLVSFYNNEISEKSEIFDDQFSVERPDGSNFTLKIRSTKLEDSAMYFCASQNGESYEQYFGPGTRLTVT.